Each of the 27 T cell receptor beta chains below was sequenced from the same sample in a study of T cell clones after liver transplantation. Some clones are missing from TCRdb's copy, which holds only in-frame ones; the method was immunoSEQ multiplex PCR. Here the sample spans thousands of clones, over 70% being singletons. Sequenced here: CD8+ T cells from blood, sampled around 45 months after liver transplant. The receptors here all came from a human patient who received a liver transplant. Some T cells could come from the graft donor.

The rearrangement joins TRBV23-1 to TRBJ2-7; D may correspond to TRBD1 or TRBD2 (5 bases each). TRBV23-1 is noted as an ORF with a role that remains uncertain. CDR3 length: 13 amino acids. Trimming stripped 11 bases from V and 8 bases from J, with 22 bases between. CDR3: CAGRRWGKGKQYF. CDR3 DNA: TGCGCCGGACGACGGTGGGGGAAGGGGAAGCAGTACTTC.

The CDR3 DNA is TGTGCCAGCAGCTTTGGAGACTCCTACAATGAGCAGTTCTTC. As protein: CASSFGDSYNEQFF. The gene calls are TRBV13 and TRBJ2-1; D gene uncertain. Germline CDR1 reads PRHDT; CDR2 reads FYEKMQ (reference sequence). V lost 3 bases to trimming and J lost 0 bases, with 6 bases between them. The CDR3 has 14 residues. The full variable domain, completed using reference TRBV13 and TRBJ2-1, is AAGVIQSPRHLIKEKRETATLKCYPIPRHDTVYWYQQGPGQDPQFLISFYEKMQSDKGSIPDRFSAQQFSDYHSELNMSSLELGDSALYFCASSFGDSYNEQFFGPGTRLTVL.

The V gene is TRBV27, the J gene TRBJ2-7, with a possible D match to TRBD1 (6 bases). Trimming shortened V by 5 bases and J by 2 bases, and 13 bases separated the two germline ends. Germline V gene sequence: CDR1 MNHEY, CDR2 SMNVEV (reference sequence). The CDR3 spans 14 residues. CDR3 loop: CASSPNRVPYEQYF. Here the CDR3 DNA reads TGTGCCAGCAGTCCCAACAGGGTTCCCTACGAGCAGTACTTC.

This chain connects TRBV5-4 to TRBJ1-3; TRBD1 is a possible D gene (5 bases). This CDR3 contains 15 residues. V shed 3 bases and J shed 4 bases, with 14 bases lying between them. Looked up from germline, CDR1 is SGHNT and CDR2 is YYREEE (reference sequence). CDR3 nucleotides: TGTGCCAGCAGCTGGGGGGACTCTCGGGGAAACACCATATATTTT. Amino acids: CASSWGDSRGNTIYF.

This clone showed up just a few times. The chain couples TRBV5-4 to TRBJ2-5; D possibly corresponds to TRBD2 (6 bases). From germline, CDR1 is SGHNT and CDR2 YYREEE (reference sequence). V gave up 0 bases and J gave up 2 bases, with 14 bases separating them. This CDR3 has 16 amino acids. CDR3 coding DNA: TGTGCCAGCAGCTTGGTAGCGGCCGTAGGACAAGAGACCCAGTACTTC. Amino acid sequence: CASSLVAAVGQETQYF.

The chain uses TRBV7-9 and TRBJ1-5, with 7 nucleotides matching TRBD1. Losses at the gene ends were 5 bases for V and 5 bases for J; bases not matched to a gene: 9. Germline CDR1 is SEHNR and CDR2 is FQNEAQ (reference sequence). CDR3 length: 15 amino acids. This CDR3 is CASSPTGAGDQPQHF. The CDR3 DNA reads as TGTGCCAGCAGCCCAACAGGGGCGGGGGATCAGCCCCAGCATTTT.

V gene TRBV19 combines with J gene TRBJ2-1; TRBD2 agrees at 11 bases. After removal of 3 bases from V and 0 bases from J, the junction contained 10 bases not matched to a gene. Germline V CDR1 and CDR2: LNHDA, SQIVND (reference sequence). This CDR3 contains 19 residues. The CDR3 sequence is CASSISASGRYDSYNEQFF. In nucleotides, the CDR3 is TGTGCCAGTAGTATCTCGGCTAGCGGGAGGTATGACTCCTACAATGAGCAGTTCTTC.

The chain combines TRBV4-3 with TRBJ1-2; D ambiguous. Germline CDR1 and CDR2: LGHNA and YSLEER. The CDR3 covers 15 residues. V lost 1 base and J 1 base, leaving 10 bases between the germline ends. In DNA form, the CDR3 reads TGCGCCAGCAGCCAAGCTTACCCGAGTAACTATGGCTACACCTTC. Its protein product is CASSQAYPSNYGYTF.

The rearrangement links TRBV7-6 to TRBJ2-1, with D hard to call. This CDR3 contains 13 residues. CDR1 and CDR2 from the germline V gene are SGHVS and FNYEAQ. V gave up 5 bases and J gave up 4 bases, with 9 bases separating them. CDR3 nucleotide sequence: TGTGCCAGCAGCCTAGACTCTTACAATGAGCAGTTCTTC. Its translation is CASSLDSYNEQFF.

The CDR3 protein is CASSLRQGLVNQPQHF. The CDR3 region has the DNA TGTGCCAGCAGTTTGCGACAGGGGCTGGTCAATCAGCCCCAGCATTTT. The J gene is TRBJ1-5, the V gene TRBV28, with TRBD1 matching 8 bases. V shed 3 bases and J 3 bases; nucleotides not matched to a gene: 7. The germline V gene has CDR1 MDHEN and CDR2 SYDVKM. The CDR3 has 16 amino acids.

The chain couples TRBV5-1 to TRBJ2-3; D remains unclear. The CDR3 spans 14 residues. The germline V gene encodes CDR1 SGHRS and CDR2 YFSETQ. Trimming shortened V by 4 bases and J by 2 bases, and 11 bases separated the two germline ends. CDR3 in DNA: TGCGCCAGCAGCCTGGAAGTGTACACAGATACGCAGTATTTT. It encodes CASSLEVYTDTQYF. The full variable domain, its missing parts supplied by reference TRBV5-1 and TRBJ2-3, is KAGVTQTPRYLIKTRGQQVTLSCSPISGHRSVSWYQQTPGQGLQFLFEYFSETQRNKGNFPGRFSGRQFSNSRSEMNVSTLELGDSALYLCASSLEVYTDTQYFGPGTRLTVL.

The chain combines TRBV5-6 with TRBJ2-7, with unresolved D. From germline, CDR1 is SGHDT and CDR2 YYEEEE. The V and J ends lost 2 bases and 2 bases respectively, with 5 bases between them. The length of the CDR3 is 12 residues. The CDR3 DNA is TGTGCCAGCAGCTTTTTGACCTACGAGCAGTACTTC. This gives the protein CASSFLTYEQYF.

The chain is built from TRBV6-5 and TRBJ1-1; D gene ambiguous. Per germline, CDR1 MNHEY and CDR2 SVGAGI. Trimming stripped 0 bases from V and 1 base from J, with 9 bases between. The CDR3 length is 15 residues. CDR3 protein: CASSYSRGTNTEAFF. The CDR3 nucleotides are TGTGCCAGCAGTTACTCGAGAGGAACGAACACTGAAGCTTTCTTT.

In this sample, this clone turned up a few times. This chain uses TRBV7-9 with TRBJ2-7, with 11 nucleotides matching TRBD2. This CDR3 comprises 14 residues. The ends lost 5 bases at V and 3 bases at J; junction bases unmatched: 3. CDR1 and CDR2 from the germline V gene are SEHNR and FQNEAQ (reference sequence). CDR3 DNA sequence: TGTGCCAGCAGCGAAGGACTAGCGGGCTACGAGCAGTACTTC. Translation gives CASSEGLAGYEQYF.

The V gene is TRBV27, the J gene TRBJ2-3, with D perhaps matching TRBD1 (5 bases). Germline V CDR1 and CDR2: MNHEY, SMNVEV (reference sequence). V dropped 5 bases and J dropped 5 bases, with 11 bases sitting between them. CDR3 length: 13 amino acids. CDR3 sequence reads: CASSRGSGDTQYF. As DNA, the CDR3 is TGTGCCAGCAGTAGGGGATCAGGAGATACGCAGTATTTT.

The chain combines TRBV6-5 with TRBJ1-5; D not certain. The length of the CDR3 is 13 residues. The V end was cut by 6 bases, the J end by 1 base, with 7 bases between. Per germline, CDR1 MNHEY and CDR2 SVGAGI. The CDR3 protein is CASSPQSNQPQHF. CDR3 coding DNA: TGTGCCAGCAGCCCACAAAGCAATCAGCCCCAGCATTTT.

V is TRBV19 and J is TRBJ2-6; no reliable D call. The ends were cut back, 7 bases at V and 4 bases at J, with 17 bases in the middle. The CDR3 consists of 16 residues. The germline V gene encodes CDR1 LNHDA and CDR2 SQIVND (reference sequence). CDR3 DNA sequence: TGTGCCAGTACCCTGGGCCCATCCCCCGGGGCCAACGTCCTGACTTTC. Its protein product is CASTLGPSPGANVLTF.

This chain links TRBV2 with TRBJ2-2, with D perhaps TRBD1 (6 bases). The germline gives CDR1 SNHLY, CDR2 FYNNEI. V lost 1 base to trimming and J lost 0 bases, with 18 bases between them. The CDR3 runs 19 residues. The CDR3 DNA follows: TGTGCCAGCAGTGAAGACAGGGTTGAGGGGGATTCGAACACCGGGGAGCTGTTTTTT. Its translation is CASSEDRVEGDSNTGELFF.

The chain is built from TRBV15 and TRBJ2-7; D not resolved. V shed 1 base and J shed 3 bases, with 7 bases lying between them. Germline lookup yields CDR1 LNHNV and CDR2 YYDKDF (reference sequence). The CDR3 consists of 13 residues. CDR3 sequence (DNA): TGTGCCACCAGCAGAGGATCTTTCTACGAGCAGTACTTC. Protein product: CATSRGSFYEQYF.

The count of this clone is one. CDR3 sequence: CASGFGGRNSYEQYF. The CDR3 bases are TGTGCCAGCGGTTTTGGTGGGCGGAACTCCTACGAGCAGTACTTC. This chain uses TRBV7-3 with TRBJ2-7; D unclear. V was clipped by 8 bases and J by 0 bases, with 17 bases between them. Looked up from germline, CDR1 is SGHTA and CDR2 is FQGTGA. This CDR3 has 15 residues.

The chain recombines TRBV19 with TRBJ1-1, with a possible D match to TRBD1 (5 bases). V was pared by 1 base and J by 0 bases, with 12 bases between. The CDR3 is 16 residues long. Germline CDR1 and CDR2: LNHDA and SQIVND (reference sequence). For the CDR3, the DNA is TGTGCCAGTAGTATAGGGACACTTAGCATGAACACTGAAGCTTTCTTT. This gives the protein CASSIGTLSMNTEAFF.

This chain joins TRBV19 and TRBJ2-1, with D possibly matching TRBD2 (6 bases). The CDR3 consists of 15 residues. Looked up from germline, CDR1 is LNHDA and CDR2 is SQIVND (reference sequence). V lost 4 bases and J 6 bases, leaving 16 bases between the germline ends. Written as DNA, the CDR3 is TGTGCCAGTAGTAAGGGATTTCTGGGGGGCAATGAGCAGTTCTTC. Translation: CASSKGFLGGNEQFF. Filled out from reference TRBV19 and TRBJ2-1, the complete variable domain reads DGGITQSPKYLFRKEGQNVTLSCEQNLNHDAMYWYRQDPGQGLRLIYYSQIVNDFQKGDIAEGYSVSREKKESFPLTVTSAQKNPTAFYLCASSKGFLGGNEQFFGPGTRLTVL.

The rearrangement uses TRBV27 and TRBJ2-7, with TRBD1 matching over 7 bases. The ends lost 8 bases at V and 0 bases at J; junction bases unmatched: 7. From germline, CDR1 is MNHEY and CDR2 SMNVEV (reference sequence). The CDR3 loop spans 14 amino acids. CDR3 DNA sequence: TGTGCCAGCGGGCCCAGGGGGAACTCCTACGAGCAGTACTTC. Translated: CASGPRGNSYEQYF.

The chain employs TRBV27 and TRBJ2-3; 14 nucleotides align to TRBD2. With 8 bases clipped from V and 6 bases from J, the junction kept 10 bases outside the gene matches. CDR3 length equals 16 residues. Germline V gene lookup returns CDR1 MNHEY and CDR2 SMNVEV (reference sequence). CDR3 nucleotide sequence: TGTGCCAGCCGCCATGGGACTAGCGGGAGCCGGGATACGCAGTATTTT. This codes for CASRHGTSGSRDTQYF.

This chain connects TRBV4-3 to TRBJ2-4; D remains ambiguous. CDR1 and CDR2 (germline): LGHNA, YSLEER. Between the trimmed V and J ends, which lost 1 base and 0 bases, there was a span of 4 bases. This CDR3 comprises 14 residues. This CDR3 is CASSQVAAKNIQYF. Here the CDR3 DNA reads TGCGCCAGCAGCCAAGTGGCAGCCAAAAACATTCAGTACTTC.

V gene TRBV27 combines with J gene TRBJ2-2; D possibly matches TRBD1 or TRBD2 (5 bases each). Trimming shortened V by 5 bases and J by 8 bases, and 9 bases separated the two germline ends. CDR1 is MNHEY, CDR2 SMNVEV, per germline (reference sequence). This CDR3 is built from 12 residues. DNA of the CDR3: TGTGCCAGCAGTCCATGGGGGGGGGAGCTGTTTTTT. Amino acids: CASSPWGGELFF.

This sequence joins TRBV28 and TRBJ1-1; 7 positions match TRBD1. Looked up from germline, CDR1 is MDHEN and CDR2 is SYDVKM. Trimming at V came to 3 bases and at J to 1 base, leaving 2 bases not matched to a gene. This CDR3 comprises 14 residues. DNA of the CDR3: TGTGCCAGCAGTTTCAGGGGGGGGAACACTGAAGCTTTCTTT. Its protein product is CASSFRGGNTEAFF.